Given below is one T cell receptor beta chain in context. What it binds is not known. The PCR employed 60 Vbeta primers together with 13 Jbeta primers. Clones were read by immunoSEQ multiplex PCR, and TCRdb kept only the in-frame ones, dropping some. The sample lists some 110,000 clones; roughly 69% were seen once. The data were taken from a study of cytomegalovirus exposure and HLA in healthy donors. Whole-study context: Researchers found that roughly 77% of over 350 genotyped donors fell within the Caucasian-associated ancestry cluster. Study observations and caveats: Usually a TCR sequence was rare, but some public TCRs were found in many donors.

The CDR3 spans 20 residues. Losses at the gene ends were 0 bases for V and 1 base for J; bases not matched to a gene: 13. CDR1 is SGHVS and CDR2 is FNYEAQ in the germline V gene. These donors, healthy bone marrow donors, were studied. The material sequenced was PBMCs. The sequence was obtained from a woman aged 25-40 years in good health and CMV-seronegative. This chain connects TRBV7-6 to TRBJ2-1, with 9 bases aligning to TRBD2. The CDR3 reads CASSLAIRGRGGGSYNEQFF. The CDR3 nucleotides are TGTGCCAGCAGCTTAGCGATTCGCGGGAGGGGCGGAGGGTCCTACAATGAGCAGTTCTTC. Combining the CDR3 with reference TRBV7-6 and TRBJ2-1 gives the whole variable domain GAGVSQSPRYKVTKRGQDVALRCDPISGHVSLYWYRQALGQGPEFLTYFNYEAQQDKSGLPNDRFSAERPEGSISTLTIQRTEQRDSAMYRCASSLAIRGRGGGSYNEQFFGPGTRLTVL.